This record covers a single T cell receptor (beta chain). The sample originates from a study of blood T cell repertoires in COVID-19. In the authors' workflow: Amplification of reference gene primers provided the estimated nucleated cell counts. Using immunoSEQ multiplex PCR, the repertoire was profiled, and TCRdb retains in-frame clones only, with some absent. V and J calls and clone size follow that table, whereas D and trimming were derived from the DNA. The sample shows more than 200,000 clones, more than 85% of them seen only once. There are 15 residues in the CDR3. Germline assignment: CDR1 LNHDA and CDR2 SQIVND (reference sequence). Losses at the gene ends were 6 bases for V and 1 base for J; bases not matched to a gene: 7.

Material for sequencing was peripheral blood. V gene TRBV19 combines with J gene TRBJ2-3; TRBD1 matches 7 bases. This receptor was taken from a woman aged 55-69 years with COVID-19, enrolled during active disease. The CDR3 DNA reads as TGTGCCAGTAGCTATAAAACAGGGGGCACAGATACGCAGTATTTT. Translating it yields CASSYKTGGTDTQYF.